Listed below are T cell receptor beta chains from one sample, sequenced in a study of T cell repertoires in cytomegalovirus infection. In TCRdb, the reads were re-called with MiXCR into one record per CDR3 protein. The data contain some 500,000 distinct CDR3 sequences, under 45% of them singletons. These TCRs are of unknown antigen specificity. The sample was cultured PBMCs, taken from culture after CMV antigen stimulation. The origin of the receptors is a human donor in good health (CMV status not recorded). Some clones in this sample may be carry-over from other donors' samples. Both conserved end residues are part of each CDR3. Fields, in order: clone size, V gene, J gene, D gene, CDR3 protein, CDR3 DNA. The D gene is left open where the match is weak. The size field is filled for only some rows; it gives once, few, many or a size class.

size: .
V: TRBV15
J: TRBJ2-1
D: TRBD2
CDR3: CATSREKSGSVDEQFF
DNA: TGTGCCACCAGCAGAGAAAAGAGCGGGAGTGTGGATGAGCAGTTCTTC

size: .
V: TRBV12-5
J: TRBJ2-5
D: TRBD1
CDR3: CASGYGQGVETQYF
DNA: TGTGCTAGTGGCTACGGACAGGGTGTCGAGACCCAGTACTTC

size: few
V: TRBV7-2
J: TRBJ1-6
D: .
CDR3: CASSLIGNYNSPLHF
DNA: TGTGCCAGCAGCTTAATCGGCAACTATAATTCACCCCTCCACTTT

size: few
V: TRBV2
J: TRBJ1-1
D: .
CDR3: CASSERGITEAFF
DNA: TGTGCCAGCAGTGAGCGCGGGATCACTGAAGCTTTCTTT

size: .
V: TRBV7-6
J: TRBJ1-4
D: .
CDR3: CASSLPASGGELFF
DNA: TGTGCCAGCAGCCTCCCAGCGAGCGGCGGGGAACTGTTTTTT

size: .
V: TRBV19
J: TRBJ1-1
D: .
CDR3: CASSIDPAGFEAFF
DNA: TGTGCCAGTAGTATAGATCCTGCAGGCTTTGAAGCTTTCTTT

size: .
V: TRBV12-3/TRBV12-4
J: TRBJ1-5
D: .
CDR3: CASSPGSLTQPQHF
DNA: TGTGCCAGCAGCCCAGGATCCCTAACCCAGCCCCAGCATTTT

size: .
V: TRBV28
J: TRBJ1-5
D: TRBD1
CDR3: CASSLTGRTNQPQHF
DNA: TGTGCCAGCAGTTTGACAGGGAGGACTAATCAGCCCCAGCATTTT

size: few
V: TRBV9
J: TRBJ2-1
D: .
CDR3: CASSWTPADEQFF
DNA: TGTGCCAGCAGTTGGACACCCGCTGATGAGCAGTTCTTC

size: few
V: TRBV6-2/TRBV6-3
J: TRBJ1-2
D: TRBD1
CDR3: CASRHRDRDYGYTF
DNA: TGTGCCAGCAGACACCGGGACAGGGACTATGGCTACACCTTC

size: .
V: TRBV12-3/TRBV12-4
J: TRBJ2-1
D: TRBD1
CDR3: CASILAPRQGLNNEQFF
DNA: TGTGCCAGCATCCTAGCCCCCCGACAGGGGCTCAACAATGAGCAGTTCTTC

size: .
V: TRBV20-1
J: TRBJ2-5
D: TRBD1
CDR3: CSARASNRGSETQYF
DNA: TGCAGTGCTAGAGCATCAAACAGGGGGTCGGAGACCCAGTACTTC

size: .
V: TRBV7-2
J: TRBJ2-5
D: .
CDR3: CASSPGLREETQYF
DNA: TGTGCCAGCAGCCCTGGGCTCAGGGAAGAGACCCAGTACTTC